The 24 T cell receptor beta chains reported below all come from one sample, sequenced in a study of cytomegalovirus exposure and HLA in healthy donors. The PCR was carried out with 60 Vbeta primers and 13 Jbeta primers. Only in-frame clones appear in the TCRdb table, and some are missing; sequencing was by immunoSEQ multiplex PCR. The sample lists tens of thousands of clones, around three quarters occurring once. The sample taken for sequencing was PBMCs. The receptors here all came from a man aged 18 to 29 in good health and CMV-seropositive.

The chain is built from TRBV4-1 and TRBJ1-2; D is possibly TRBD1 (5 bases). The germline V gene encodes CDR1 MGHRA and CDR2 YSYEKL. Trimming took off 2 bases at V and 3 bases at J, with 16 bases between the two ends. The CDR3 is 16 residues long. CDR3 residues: CASSQQEGRWDYGYTF. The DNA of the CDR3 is TGCGCCAGCAGCCAACAAGAGGGGAGGTGGGACTATGGCTACACCTTC.

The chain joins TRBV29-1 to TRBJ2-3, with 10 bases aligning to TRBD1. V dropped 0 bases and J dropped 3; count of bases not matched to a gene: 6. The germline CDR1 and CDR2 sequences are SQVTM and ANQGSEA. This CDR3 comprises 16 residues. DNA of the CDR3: TGCAGCGTTGAAGAATGGGGGACAGGGGCGACAGATACGCAGTATTTT. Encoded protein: CSVEEWGTGATDTQYF.

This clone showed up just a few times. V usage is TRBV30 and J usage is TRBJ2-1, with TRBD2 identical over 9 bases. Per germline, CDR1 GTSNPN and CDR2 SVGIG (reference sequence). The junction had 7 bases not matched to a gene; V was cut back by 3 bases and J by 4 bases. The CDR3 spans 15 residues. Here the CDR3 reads CAWSGSGRLYNEQFF. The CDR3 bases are TGTGCCTGGAGCGGCAGCGGGAGGCTATACAATGAGCAGTTCTTC. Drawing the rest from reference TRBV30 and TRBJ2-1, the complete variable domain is SQTIHQWPATLVQPVGSPLSLECTVEGTSNPNLYWYRQAAGRGLQLLFYSVGIGQISSEVPQNLSASRPQDRQFILSSKKLLLSDSGFYLCAWSGSGRLYNEQFFGPGTRLTVL.

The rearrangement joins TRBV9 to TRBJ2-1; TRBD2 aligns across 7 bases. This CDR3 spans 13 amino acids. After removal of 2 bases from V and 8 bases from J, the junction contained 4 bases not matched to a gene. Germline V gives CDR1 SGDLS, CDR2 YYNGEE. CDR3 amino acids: CASSVGREDEQFF. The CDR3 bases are TGTGCCAGCAGCGTTGGTCGGGAGGATGAGCAGTTCTTC.

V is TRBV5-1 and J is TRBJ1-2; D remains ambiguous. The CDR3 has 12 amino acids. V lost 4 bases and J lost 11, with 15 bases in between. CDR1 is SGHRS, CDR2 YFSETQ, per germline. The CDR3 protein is CASSEVEDSYTF. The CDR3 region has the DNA TGCGCCAGCAGCGAAGTTGAGGACTCGTACACCTTC.

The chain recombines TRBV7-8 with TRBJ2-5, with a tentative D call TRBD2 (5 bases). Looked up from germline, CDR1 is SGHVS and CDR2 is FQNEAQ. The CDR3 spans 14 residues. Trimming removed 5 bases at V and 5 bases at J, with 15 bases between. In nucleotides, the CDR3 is TGTGCCAGCAGCCGAGAGGTGGGCGGGGAGACCCAGTACTTC. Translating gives CASSREVGGETQYF.

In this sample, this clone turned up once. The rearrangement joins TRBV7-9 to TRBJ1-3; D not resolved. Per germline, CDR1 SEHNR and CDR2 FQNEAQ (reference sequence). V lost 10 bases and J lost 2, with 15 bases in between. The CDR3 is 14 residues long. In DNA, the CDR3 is TGTGCCACTGCTACCCCTGCGGCTGGAAACACCATATATTTT. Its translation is CATATPAAGNTIYF. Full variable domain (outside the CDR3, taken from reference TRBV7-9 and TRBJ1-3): DTGVSQNPRHKITKRGQNVTFRCDPISEHNRLYWYRQTLGQGPEFLTYFQNEAQLEKSRLLSDRFSAERPKGSFSTLEIQRTEQGDSAMYLCATATPAAGNTIYFGEGSWLTVV.

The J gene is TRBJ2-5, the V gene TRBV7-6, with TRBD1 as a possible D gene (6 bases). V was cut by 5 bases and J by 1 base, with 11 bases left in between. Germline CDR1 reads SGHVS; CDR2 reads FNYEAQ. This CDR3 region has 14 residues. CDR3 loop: CASSPGTLQETQYF. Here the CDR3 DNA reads TGTGCCAGCAGCCCGGGGACACTCCAAGAGACCCAGTACTTC.

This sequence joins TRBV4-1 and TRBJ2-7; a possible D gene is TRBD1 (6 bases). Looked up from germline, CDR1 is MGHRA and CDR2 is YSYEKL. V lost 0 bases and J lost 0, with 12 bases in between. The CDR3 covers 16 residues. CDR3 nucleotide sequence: TGCGCCAGCAGCCAAGAGCAGACAGGCAGCTCCTACGAGCAGTACTTC. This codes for CASSQEQTGSSYEQYF.

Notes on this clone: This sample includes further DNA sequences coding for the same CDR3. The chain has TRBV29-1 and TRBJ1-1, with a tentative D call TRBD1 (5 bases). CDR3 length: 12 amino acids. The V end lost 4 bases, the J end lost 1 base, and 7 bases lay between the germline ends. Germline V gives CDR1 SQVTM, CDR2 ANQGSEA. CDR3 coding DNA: TGCAGCGTTGGAAGGGGGAACACTGAAGCTTTCTTT. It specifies CSVGRGNTEAFF.

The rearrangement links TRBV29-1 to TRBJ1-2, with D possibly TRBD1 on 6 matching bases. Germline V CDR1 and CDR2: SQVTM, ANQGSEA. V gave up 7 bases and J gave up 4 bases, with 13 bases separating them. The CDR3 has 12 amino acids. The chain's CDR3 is CSGLQGTYGYTF. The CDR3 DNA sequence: TGCAGCGGGCTCCAGGGGACCTATGGCTACACCTTC.

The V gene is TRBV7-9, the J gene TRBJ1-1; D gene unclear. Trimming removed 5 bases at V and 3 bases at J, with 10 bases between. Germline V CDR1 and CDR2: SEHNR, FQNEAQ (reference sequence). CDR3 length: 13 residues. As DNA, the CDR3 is TGTGCCAGCAGCCTCGAGGCCGACACTGAAGCTTTCTTT. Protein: CASSLEADTEAFF.

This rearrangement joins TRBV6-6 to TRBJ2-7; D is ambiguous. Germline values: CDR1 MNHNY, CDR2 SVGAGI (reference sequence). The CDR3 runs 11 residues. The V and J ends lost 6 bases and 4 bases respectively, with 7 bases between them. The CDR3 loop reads CASRSRYEQYF. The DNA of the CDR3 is TGTGCCAGCAGGTCCCGGTACGAGCAGTACTTC.

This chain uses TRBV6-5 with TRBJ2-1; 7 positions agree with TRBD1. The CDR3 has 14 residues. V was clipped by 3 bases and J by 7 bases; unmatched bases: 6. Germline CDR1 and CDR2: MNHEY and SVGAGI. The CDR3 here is CASSYVGRGNEQFF. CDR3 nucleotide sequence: TGTGCCAGCAGTTATGTAGGCAGGGGGAATGAGCAGTTCTTC.

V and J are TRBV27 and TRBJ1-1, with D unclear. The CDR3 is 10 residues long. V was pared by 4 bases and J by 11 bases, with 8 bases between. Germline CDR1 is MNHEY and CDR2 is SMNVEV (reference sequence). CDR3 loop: CASSSLTAFF. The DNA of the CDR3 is TGTGCCAGCAGTTCACTCACCGCTTTCTTT.

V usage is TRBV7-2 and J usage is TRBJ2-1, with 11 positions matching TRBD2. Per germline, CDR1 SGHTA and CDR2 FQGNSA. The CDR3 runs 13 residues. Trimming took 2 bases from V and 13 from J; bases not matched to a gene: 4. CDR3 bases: TGTGCCAGCAGCTTACATAGCGGGAGGGCACAGTTCTTC. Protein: CASSLHSGRAQFF.

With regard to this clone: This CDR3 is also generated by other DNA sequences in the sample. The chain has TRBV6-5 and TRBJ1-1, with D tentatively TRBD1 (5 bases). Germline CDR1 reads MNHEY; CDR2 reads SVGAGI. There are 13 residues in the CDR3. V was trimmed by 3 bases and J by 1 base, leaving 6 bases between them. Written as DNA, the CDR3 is TGTGCCAGCAGTTATACAGGGAACACTGAAGCTTTCTTT. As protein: CASSYTGNTEAFF.

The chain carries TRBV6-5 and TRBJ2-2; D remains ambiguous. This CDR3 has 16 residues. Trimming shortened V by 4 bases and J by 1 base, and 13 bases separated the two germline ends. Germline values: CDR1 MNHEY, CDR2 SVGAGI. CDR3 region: CASSLERLLNTGELFF. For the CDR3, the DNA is TGTGCCAGCAGTTTGGAGCGACTGTTGAACACCGGGGAGCTGTTTTTT.

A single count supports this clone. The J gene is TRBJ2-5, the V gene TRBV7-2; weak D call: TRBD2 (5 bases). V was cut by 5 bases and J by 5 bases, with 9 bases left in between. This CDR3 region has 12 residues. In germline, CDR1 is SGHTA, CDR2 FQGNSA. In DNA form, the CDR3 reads TGTGCCAGCAGCCCCACGGGGGAGACCCAGTACTTC. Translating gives CASSPTGETQYF.

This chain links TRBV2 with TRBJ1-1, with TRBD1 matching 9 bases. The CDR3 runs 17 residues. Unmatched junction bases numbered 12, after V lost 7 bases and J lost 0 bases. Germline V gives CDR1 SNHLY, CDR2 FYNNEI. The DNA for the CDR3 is TGTGCCAGCATCACCGGGACAGGGCTAAGTATGAACACTGAAGCTTTCTTT. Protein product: CASITGTGLSMNTEAFF.

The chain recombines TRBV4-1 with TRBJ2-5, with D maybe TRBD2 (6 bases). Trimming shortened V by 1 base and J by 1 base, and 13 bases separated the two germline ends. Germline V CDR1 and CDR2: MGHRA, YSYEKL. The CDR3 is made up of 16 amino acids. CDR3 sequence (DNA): TGCGCCAGCAGCCAAGTTCAGCAGCGGGTCCAAGAGACCCAGTACTTC. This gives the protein CASSQVQQRVQETQYF.

CDR3 in DNA: TGCAGCGTTGTACCAGCTGAAGCTTTCTTT. Residues: CSVVPAEAFF. V usage is TRBV29-1 and J usage is TRBJ1-1, with D unclear. CDR1 and CDR2 from the germline V gene are SQVTM and ANQGSEA. The CDR3 loop spans 10 amino acids. The V and J ends lost 4 bases and 6 bases respectively, with 6 bases between them.

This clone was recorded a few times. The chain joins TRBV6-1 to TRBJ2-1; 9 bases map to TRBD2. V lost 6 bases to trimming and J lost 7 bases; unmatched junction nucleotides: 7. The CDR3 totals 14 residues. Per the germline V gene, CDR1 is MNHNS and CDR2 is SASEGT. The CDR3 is CASRKDLAGNEQFF. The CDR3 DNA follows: TGTGCCAGCAGGAAAGATCTAGCGGGGAATGAGCAGTTCTTC.

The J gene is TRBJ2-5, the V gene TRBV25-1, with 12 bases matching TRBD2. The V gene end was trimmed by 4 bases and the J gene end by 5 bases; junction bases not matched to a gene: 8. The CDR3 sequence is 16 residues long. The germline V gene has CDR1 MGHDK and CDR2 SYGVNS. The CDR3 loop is CASSAAGLAGRETQYF. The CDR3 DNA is TGTGCCAGCAGTGCCGCCGGACTAGCGGGAAGGGAGACCCAGTACTTC.